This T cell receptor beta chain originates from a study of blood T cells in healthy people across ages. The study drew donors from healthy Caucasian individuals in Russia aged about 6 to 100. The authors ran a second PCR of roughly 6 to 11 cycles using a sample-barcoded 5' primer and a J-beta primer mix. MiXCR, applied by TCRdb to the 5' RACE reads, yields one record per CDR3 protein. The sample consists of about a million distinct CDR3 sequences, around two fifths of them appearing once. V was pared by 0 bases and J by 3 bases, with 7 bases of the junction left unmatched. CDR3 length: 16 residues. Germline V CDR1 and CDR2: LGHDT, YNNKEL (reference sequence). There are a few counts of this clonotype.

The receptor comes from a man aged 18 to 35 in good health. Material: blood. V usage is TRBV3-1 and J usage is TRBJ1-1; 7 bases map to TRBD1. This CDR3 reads CASSQDGRGGHTEAFF. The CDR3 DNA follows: TGTGCCAGCAGCCAAGATGGCAGGGGGGGGCACACTGAAGCTTTCTTT.